What follows describes a single T cell receptor beta chain. Resolution of symptoms, clearance, or two negative PCRs was present in recovered Cohort 3 donors. The CDR3 is made up of 14 amino acids. Germline lookup yields CDR1 MGHDK and CDR2 SYGVNS. The V segment lost 4 bases and the J segment 7 bases; nucleotides outside the gene matches: 7. Here immunoSEQ multiplex PCR was the method, and the copy in TCRdb shows in-frame clones only, minus some. This sample has a few hundred thousand clones; approximately 85% occur once, and the top ten carry 1.9%. The data stem from a study of blood T cell repertoires in COVID-19. Looking at the study overall: Sources were T cells, B-cell-depleted T cells, or PBMCs; the material itself was cDNA or gDNA.

This receptor was obtained from a woman in her fifties or sixties who had recovered from COVID-19. The material sequenced was PBMCs or T cells enriched from blood (not recorded which). The rearrangement links TRBV25-1 to TRBJ1-3; 7 positions match TRBD1. CDR3 loop: CASSGDRVSNTIYF. CDR3 in DNA: TGTGCCAGCAGTGGCGACAGGGTCTCGAACACCATATATTTT.